What follows describes a single T cell receptor beta chain. The target antigen is unknown. It may be a read error: a sequence one base away is much more abundant. The CDR3 extends over 13 amino acids. Per the germline V gene, CDR1 is MNHEY and CDR2 is SMNVEV (reference sequence). A quantitative 5'-RACE method, one with molecular barcodes, was used to make TCR beta libraries. TCRdb re-derived calls from the 5' RACE reads in MiXCR, one entry per CDR3 protein. The sample consists of 150,000 to 200,000 distinct CDR3 sequences, over 10% of them appearing once. This sample is part of a study of CD8 T cells in ankylosing spondylitis. Findings of the study overall: Reports say disease-linked clones showed up significantly more in matched ankylosing spondylitis synovial fluid. Within peripheral blood, clones linked to disease were CD8+ and relatively rare.

The chain recombines TRBV27 with TRBJ2-1; D tentatively fits TRBD1 or TRBD2 (5 bases each). The origin of this receptor is a female donor with ankylosing spondylitis or in good health (not recorded which). Sequenced input: blood, either unsorted or a sorted T cell fraction (not recorded which). This CDR3 is CASRGWGMDEQIF. CDR3 DNA sequence: TGTGCCAGCAGAGGGTGGGGGATGGATGAGCAGATCTTC.